This T cell receptor (beta chain) came from a study of Ad26.COV2.S vaccination and SARS-CoV-2 variants. Whole-study results and caveats: Recipients of either vaccine or placebo displayed similar breadth of non-spike TCRs.

Comment on this clone: The target antigen is unknown.

Sequencing was performed with immunoSEQ multiplex PCR; in TCRdb, only in-frame clones are kept and a portion is missing. The sample lists more than 85,000 clones, over 60% seen once, with 17% in the top ten. CDR3 size: 15 residues. In germline, CDR1 is LNHDA, CDR2 SQIVND (reference sequence). V dropped 4 bases and J dropped 2 bases, with 12 bases sitting between them. The sequenced sample was peripheral blood, obtained after recovery from COVID-19. The V call is TRBV19, the J call TRBJ2-1; D tentatively fits TRBD1 or TRBD2 (5 bases each). The sequence was obtained from a human donor who had recovered from COVID-19. CDR3 residues: CASSNGGATYNEQFF. Written as DNA, the CDR3 is TGTGCCAGTAGTAATGGGGGAGCCACCTACAATGAGCAGTTCTTC.